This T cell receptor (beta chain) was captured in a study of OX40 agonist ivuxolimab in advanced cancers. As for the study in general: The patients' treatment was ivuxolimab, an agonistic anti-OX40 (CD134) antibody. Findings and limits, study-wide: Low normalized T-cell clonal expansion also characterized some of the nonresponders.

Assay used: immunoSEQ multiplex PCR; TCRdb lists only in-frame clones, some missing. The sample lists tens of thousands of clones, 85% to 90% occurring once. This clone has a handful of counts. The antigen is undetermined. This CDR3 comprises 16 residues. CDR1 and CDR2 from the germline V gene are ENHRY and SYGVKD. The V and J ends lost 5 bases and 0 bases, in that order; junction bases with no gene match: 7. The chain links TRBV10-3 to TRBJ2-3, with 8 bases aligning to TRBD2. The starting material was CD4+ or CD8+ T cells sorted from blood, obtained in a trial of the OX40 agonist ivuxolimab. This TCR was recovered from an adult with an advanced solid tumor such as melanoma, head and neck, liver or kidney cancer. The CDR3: CAISKAGAISTDTQYF. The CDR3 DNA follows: TGTGCCATCAGTAAAGCGGGAGCCATCAGCACAGATACGCAGTATTTT.